Listed here is a single T cell receptor beta chain. Generated by immunoSEQ multiplex PCR, the TCRdb table keeps only in-frame clones and is missing some. The repertoire holds hundreds of thousands of clones, 89% seen once, with approximately 1.5% in the top ten. Treatment meaning: some 19 received Ad26.COV2.S at low or high dose, single or two shots; about 5 received placebo; per-sample allocation not given. The samples were gathered on day 63 after the first injection of vaccine or placebo. The sample came from a Boston adult aged 18-55 years. The CDR3 has 16 amino acids. After removal of 4 bases from V and 4 bases from J, the junction contained 11 bases not matched to a gene. The germline gives CDR1 KGHSH, CDR2 LQKENI. The sample originates from a study of Ad26.COV2.S vaccination and SARS-CoV-2 variants. Study details: Dosing was one shot or two shots 56 days apart.

This TCR was recovered from a person between 18 and 59 years old who received the Ad26.COV2.S COVID-19 vaccine or a placebo. The J gene is TRBJ2-7, the V gene TRBV18; TRBD2 matches 9 bases. Sequenced here: peripheral blood, sampled in a trial of Ad26.COV2.S vaccine versus placebo. CDR3 nucleotide sequence: TGTGCCAGCTCACTTGGTCCCGGGACTAGCAGTTACGAGCAGTACTTC. It yields the protein CASSLGPGTSSYEQYF.